What follows are 17 T cell receptor beta chains derived from one specimen sequenced in a study of blood T cell repertoires in COVID-19 (dated by TCRdb to between 2020 and 2021). Library construction relied on the immunoSEQ multiplex PCR assay. The table was pulled from immuneACCESS by TCRdb, which kept in-frame rearrangements only. Such tables lose some clones; where checked, under half of the loss comes from unresolved V genes, and the rest has no known cause. For this sample the table gives about 120,000 clones, of which 80% to 90% were detected only once. The ten largest clones take up around a quarter of the sample. Material for sequencing was peripheral blood. The receptor source for this set is a man aged 70 or older with active or convalescent COVID-19.

This rearrangement joins TRBV13 to TRBJ2-3; TRBD2 matches at 13 bases. Germline V gene sequence: CDR1 PRHDT, CDR2 FYEKMQ (reference sequence). The CDR3 runs 19 residues. The V and J ends lost 1 base and 4 bases, in that order; junction bases with no gene match: 11. CDR3 DNA: TGTGCCAGCAGCTTAGCTGGACTAGCGGGAGTGGCCGGGGCAGATACGCAGTATTTT. Its translation is CASSLAGLAGVAGADTQYF. The variable domain in full, completed from reference TRBV13 and TRBJ2-3, reads AAGVIQSPRHLIKEKRETATLKCYPIPRHDTVYWYQQGPGQDPQFLISFYEKMQSDKGSIPDRFSAQQFSDYHSELNMSSLELGDSALYFCASSLAGLAGVAGADTQYFGPGTRLTVL.

The rearrangement joins TRBV19 to TRBJ1-5, with D maybe TRBD1 (5 bases). Germline CDR1 is LNHDA and CDR2 is SQIVND (reference sequence). The CDR3 covers 13 residues. V was pared by 2 bases and J by 5 bases, with 7 bases between. This chain's CDR3 is CASSIQGDQPQHF. The CDR3 region has the DNA TGTGCCAGTAGTATACAGGGTGATCAGCCCCAGCATTTT.

The DNA of the CDR3 is TGCAGCGTTCGGACAAAAGCCTACGAGCAGTACTTC. It codes for CSVRTKAYEQYF. V gene TRBV29-1 combines with J gene TRBJ2-7; D may be TRBD1 (5 bases). Germline V gives CDR1 SQVTM, CDR2 ANQGSEA. The length of the CDR3 is 12 residues. V lost 5 bases and J 2 bases, leaving 10 bases between the germline ends.

This chain links TRBV9 with TRBJ2-1, with TRBD2 matching over 11 bases. This CDR3 spans 17 amino acids. V shed 1 base and J 6 bases; nucleotides not matched to a gene: 9. Germline CDR1 reads SGDLS; CDR2 reads YYNGEE. CDR3 sequence (DNA): TGTGCCAGCAGCGTACGGGGAGCTAGCGGGAGGACCAATGAGCAGTTCTTC. Its translation is CASSVRGASGRTNEQFF.

The DNA of the CDR3 is TGTGCCAGCAGTGAAACCTCGGTGTGGCCCCAGCATTTT. It codes for CASSETSVWPQHF. J is TRBJ1-5 and V is TRBV6-1; the D is unclear. V lost 2 bases to trimming and J lost 9 bases, with 11 bases between them. The germline gives CDR1 MNHNS, CDR2 SASEGT. This CDR3 spans 13 amino acids.

The genes are TRBV6-6 and TRBJ2-2, with 10 nucleotides matching TRBD2. Trimming at V came to 4 bases and at J to 7 bases, leaving 6 bases not matched to a gene. The CDR3 sequence is 15 residues long. Germline V gene data show CDR1 as MNHNY and CDR2 as SVGAGI (reference sequence). The CDR3 loop is CASSFSGRLGGELFF. The CDR3 DNA is TGTGCCAGCAGTTTTAGCGGGAGGCTAGGCGGGGAGCTGTTTTTT.

This chain connects TRBV27 to TRBJ2-3; 10 bases are a match to TRBD2. Per germline, CDR1 MNHEY and CDR2 SMNVEV (reference sequence). The trim removed 5 bases at V and 4 bases at J, leaving 12 bases unmatched. The CDR3 is 17 amino acids. The CDR3 sequence is CASSHTSGTSVPDTQYF. CDR3 coding DNA: TGTGCCAGCAGTCACACCTCCGGGACTAGCGTACCAGATACGCAGTATTTT.

The chain uses TRBV11-2 and TRBJ2-7; 12 bases fit TRBD2. The germline V gene encodes CDR1 SGHAT and CDR2 FQNNGV. The ends lost 0 bases at V and 11 bases at J; junction bases unmatched: 5. The CDR3 extends over 14 amino acids. The CDR3 protein is CASSLESSGREEYF. CDR3 nucleotides: TGTGCCAGCAGCTTAGAGTCTAGCGGGAGGGAGGAGTACTTC.

The chain uses TRBV9 and TRBJ2-2; a weak D match, TRBD1 (6 bases). This CDR3 region has 15 residues. Germline CDR1 reads SGDLS; CDR2 reads YYNGEE. Trimming left V 4 bases short and J 6 bases short, with 16 bases between. CDR3 in DNA: TGTGCCAGCAGCTCTCAGGGGCTGGGGGCCGGGGAGCTGTTTTTT. It translates to CASSSQGLGAGELFF.

The chain joins TRBV3-1 (or the pseudogene TRBV3-2) to TRBJ2-1; maybe TRBD2 (7 bases). The CDR3 is 17 amino acids. V lost 0 bases to trimming and J lost 4 bases, with 16 bases between them. The germline gives CDR1 LGHDT, CDR2 YNNKEL (reference sequence). The CDR3 protein is CASSQDFGGRVYNEQFF. As DNA, the CDR3 is TGTGCCAGCAGCCAAGATTTCGGGGGGCGGGTTTACAATGAGCAGTTCTTC.

The chain carries TRBV6-5 and TRBJ1-2; 7 bases fit TRBD1. The CDR3 is 15 amino acids. Germline V gene sequence: CDR1 MNHEY, CDR2 SVGAGI. V was pared by 4 bases and J by 1 base, with 6 bases of the junction left unmatched. CDR3 bases: TGTGCCAGCAGTTTCACCACAGGGGTTAACTATGGCTACACCTTC. It codes for CASSFTTGVNYGYTF.

Here the CDR3 DNA reads TGCGCCAGCAGCCAAGAAAGTAAGCCAGGCCGCACAGATACGCAGTATTTT. Translation: CASSQESKPGRTDTQYF. This chain joins TRBV4-1 and TRBJ2-3, with D uncertain. CDR3 length equals 17 residues. V lost 0 bases, J lost 1 base, and 14 bases lay in between. Germline lookup yields CDR1 MGHRA and CDR2 YSYEKL.

The genes are TRBV28 and TRBJ2-1; no clear D gene. With 5 bases removed from V and 0 bases from J, the gap between germline ends came to 14 bases. CDR1 is MDHEN, CDR2 SYDVKM, per germline. The CDR3 totals 16 residues. The CDR3 nucleotides are TGTGCCAGCAGTCCTACGCGGCGGAGCTCCTACAATGAGCAGTTCTTC. Its translation: CASSPTRRSSYNEQFF. The whole variable domain, filled in from reference TRBV28 and TRBJ2-1, reads DVKVTQSSRYLVKRTGEKVFLECVQDMDHENMFWYRQDPGLGLRLIYFSYDVKMKEKGDIPEGYSVSREKKERFSLILESASTNQTSMYLCASSPTRRSSYNEQFFGPGTRLTVL.

This clone was seen more than once but under ten times. V usage is TRBV6-1 and J usage is TRBJ2-3; TRBD2 matches 15 bases. The length of the CDR3 is 16 residues. Germline loops: CDR1 MNHNS, CDR2 SASEGT. V was clipped by 3 bases and J by 5 bases; unmatched bases: 3. CDR3 in amino acids: CASSDAGLAGGDTQYF. In DNA form, the CDR3 reads TGTGCCAGCAGTGATGCGGGACTAGCGGGAGGAGATACGCAGTATTTT.

This clone appeared a few times. The genes are TRBV7-9 and TRBJ2-2, with D possibly TRBD1 on 6 matching bases. Trimming removed 5 bases from V and 3 bases from J, with 16 bases in between. Germline-derived CDR1 and CDR2 are SEHNR and FQNEAQ (reference sequence). The CDR3 is made up of 16 amino acids. CDR3 DNA sequence: TGTGCCAGCAGCACCGGAAAGACAGGATACACCGGGGAGCTGTTTTTT. Protein product: CASSTGKTGYTGELFF.

The chain couples TRBV9 to TRBJ2-3; D perhaps matches TRBD2 (5 bases). Germline V gives CDR1 SGDLS, CDR2 YYNGEE. This CDR3 comprises 17 residues. Trimming stripped 3 bases from V and 0 bases from J, with 17 bases between. The CDR3 DNA is TGTGCCAGCAGCGCCATCAACCGCGGGTCTAGCACAGATACGCAGTATTTT. Its protein product is CASSAINRGSSTDTQYF.

This clone is a singleton in its sample. The genes are TRBV7-2 and TRBJ2-1; D remains unclear. Trimming removed 4 bases at V and 8 bases at J, with 6 bases between. This CDR3 contains 11 residues. Germline CDR1 is SGHTA and CDR2 is FQGNSA. CDR3 coding DNA: TGTGCCAGCAGCTATATCCATGAGCAGTTCTTC. Amino acids: CASSYIHEQFF.